These T cell receptor beta chains were read from a single sample in a study of CD8 T cells in ankylosing spondylitis. TCRdb recomputed calls from the 5' RACE reads with MiXCR, one row per CDR3 protein. The table shows under 250,000 distinct CDR3 sequences, with roughly 8.2% occurring only once. The material sequenced was blood, either unsorted or a sorted T cell fraction (not recorded which). The receptors originated from a female donor with ankylosing spondylitis or in good health (not recorded which). Each CDR3 is given with its conserved first and last residue. A D gene is named only where the DNA matches it firmly. Not every row has a clone size; where given, it reads once, few, many or a size class.

TRBV2	NA	NA	TRBJ2-7	13	TGTACCAGCAGGAGTACTTCATCCTACGAGCAGTACTTC	CTSRSTSSYEQYF
TRBV7-9	NA	NA	TRBJ2-7	14	TGTGCCAGCAGCTTAGAGGGGGTAGGAACCGAGCAGTACTTC	CASSLEGVGTEQYF
TRBV6-5	many	NA	TRBJ2-1	16	TGTGCCAGCAGTTACAGTCAGCCTCGTCCAGGGGTCGGGCAGTTCTTC	CASSYSQPRPGVGQFF
TRBV12-3/TRBV12-4	many	NA	TRBJ2-7	12	TGTGCCAGCAGTTTAATGGGTAGCGAGCAGTACTTC	CASSLMGSEQYF
TRBV11-2	NA	NA	TRBJ2-3	12	TGTGCCAGCACCCGCTCGGGGGATACGCAGTATTTT	CASTRSGDTQYF
TRBV5-1	many	NA	TRBJ2-5	13	TGCGCCAGCAGCTTTCGCGTTCAGGAGACCCAGTACTTC	CASSFRVQETQYF
TRBV13	many	NA	TRBJ2-7	13	TGTGCCAGCAGCTTATATAGGGACTACGAGCAGTACTTC	CASSLYRDYEQYF
TRBV4-3	few	NA	TRBJ2-7	15	TGCGCCAGCAGCCAAGATCGGGGGCCTAACTACGAGCAGTACTTC	CASSQDRGPNYEQYF
TRBV4-3	many	TRBD1	TRBJ1-5	16	TGCGCCAGCAGCCAAGATGTGACAGGGGGCGGACAGCCCCAGCATTTT	CASSQDVTGGGQPQHF
TRBV6-5	many	TRBD2	TRBJ2-3	17	TGTGCCAGCAGTTACTCAGGACTAGCGGGCCGCACAGATACGCAGTATTTT	CASSYSGLAGRTDTQYF
TRBV6-1	many	NA	TRBJ1-5	14	TGTGCCAGCAGCCTTGGGGACTCCAGGGAGTCCCAGCATTTT	CASSLGDSRESQHF
TRBV2	many	NA	TRBJ1-1	15	TGTGCCAGCAGCGCCGGCGGGACGGTGAACACTGAAGCTTTCTTT	CASSAGGTVNTEAFF
TRBV10-2	once	NA	TRBJ1-3	14	TGCGCCGGCAGTGAGATCCGGGCTGGAAACACCATATATTTT	CAGSEIRAGNTIYF
TRBV5-5	few	NA	TRBJ1-2	13	TGTGCCAGCACCTTCGGCGGTACTTATGGCTACACCTTC	CASTFGGTYGYTF
TRBV4-3	many	NA	TRBJ2-2	16	TGCGCCAGCAGCCAAGAGTCGGGACTCTTCACCGGGGAGCTGTTTTTT	CASSQESGLFTGELFF
TRBV2	many	TRBD2	TRBJ2-1	16	TGTGCCAGCACCTCACTAGCGGGAGGGCCCTGGGGTGAGCAGTTCTTC	CASTSLAGGPWGEQFF
TRBV4-3	many	NA	TRBJ2-1	13	TGCGCCAGCAGCCGAGACACGGAGCGAGAGCAGTTCTTC	CASSRDTEREQFF
TRBV7-9	NA	NA	TRBJ2-3	15	TGTGCCAGCAGCTCGACGGGGGTAGATATAGATACGCAGTATTTT	CASSSTGVDIDTQYF
TRBV29-1	many	NA	TRBJ2-5	11	TGCAGCGTTGGAACTCGGGAGACCCAGTACTTC	CSVGTRETQYF
TRBV11-1	many	NA	TRBJ2-1	14	TGTGCCAGCAGCTTATACTTAGGAGTGTATGAGCAGTTCTTC	CASSLYLGVYEQFF
TRBV20-1	many	TRBD1	TRBJ1-1	13	TGCAGTGCCCTGGACAGGATGAACACTGAAGCTTTCTTT	CSALDRMNTEAFF
TRBV27	many	NA	TRBJ1-4	13	TGTGCCAGCAGTTTGAGGGACGGTGAAAAACTGTTTTTT	CASSLRDGEKLFF
TRBV7-2	few	NA	TRBJ2-7	15	TGTGCCAGCAGCTTAGAGGCACGGCACTCCTACGAGCAGTACTTC	CASSLEARHSYEQYF
TRBV5-1	many	TRBD2	TRBJ2-1	14	TGCGCCAGCAGCTCCTACGACCTAGCGGAGAAGCAGTTCTTC	CASSSYDLAEKQFF
TRBV4-3	many	TRBD2	TRBJ2-3	15	TGCGCCAGCAGCCAAGGACTAGCGGTGGCGGATACGCAGTATTTT	CASSQGLAVADTQYF
TRBV7-2	many	NA	TRBJ2-3	16	TGTGCCAGCAGCTTACCGCGGACGACTAGCACAGATACGCAGTATTTT	CASSLPRTTSTDTQYF
TRBV2	many	TRBD1	TRBJ1-1	12	TGTGCCAGCAGTGATCTGGGCCGACAGGGTTTCTTT	CASSDLGRQGFF
TRBV5-1	few	NA	TRBJ2-5	14	TGCGCCAGCAGCTTGGCGACAGGTCCAGAGACCCAGTACTTC	CASSLATGPETQYF
TRBV9	many	TRBD1	TRBJ1-1	14	TGTGCCAGCAGCGCCAAGACAGGGGGAACTGAAGCTTTCTTT	CASSAKTGGTEAFF
TRBV19	few	TRBD1	TRBJ2-1	14	TGTGCCAGTACGGGGACAGGGTCCTACAATGAGCAGTTCTTC	CASTGTGSYNEQFF
TRBV6-5	many	NA	TRBJ1-4	15	TGTGCCAGCAGTTACGGACAGTCAACTAATGAAAAACTGTTTTTT	CASSYGQSTNEKLFF
TRBV12-3/TRBV12-4	many	NA	TRBJ2-7	15	TGTGCCAGCAGTTTCCGACTGGATAAGCCCGGCGAGCAGTACTTC	CASSFRLDKPGEQYF
TRBV6-1	NA	TRBD2	TRBJ2-1	16	TGTGCCAGCAGTGTCGGGGAGGGACCCTCCTACAATGAGCAGTTCTTC	CASSVGEGPSYNEQFF
TRBV4-3	many	NA	TRBJ2-1	12	TGCGCCAGCAGCCAAACGACGGGGGAGCAGTTCTTC	CASSQTTGEQFF
TRBV20-1	many	NA	TRBJ2-7	14	TGCAGTGCTAGAGATCTCAGGAAAGACTACGAGCAGTACTTC	CSARDLRKDYEQYF
TRBV5-5	many	NA	TRBJ1-1	14	TGTGCCAGCAGCTTGGAGGGGGTATACACTGAAGCTTTCTTT	CASSLEGVYTEAFF
TRBV5-1	many	NA	TRBJ2-2	15	TGCGCCAGCAGCTATGAGGAAAGGAACACCGGGGAGCTGTTTTTT	CASSYEERNTGELFF
TRBV10-3	many	TRBD1	TRBJ1-1	16	TGTGCCATCAGTCGGGTCCCGGGACAGGGGAACACTGAAGCTTTCTTT	CAISRVPGQGNTEAFF
TRBV6-2/TRBV6-3	many	NA	TRBJ1-3	14	TGTGCCAGCAGTGCCGGGCGTCTAAGAAACACCATATATTTT	CASSAGRLRNTIYF
TRBV20-1	many	TRBD1	TRBJ2-4	19	TGCAGTGCTACCCCTGAGCGGCGACAGGGGATGACAGCCAAAAACATTCAGTACTTC	CSATPERRQGMTAKNIQYF
TRBV7-2	few	NA	TRBJ1-4	14	TGTGCCAGCAGCTTAGGAGGGTTAGGTGAAAAACTGTTTTTT	CASSLGGLGEKLFF
TRBV12-3/TRBV12-4	many	NA	TRBJ1-6	14	TGTGCCAGCAGGACCGGAGGACTCTCGGGTCCCCTCCACTTT	CASRTGGLSGPLHF
TRBV2	many	NA	TRBJ2-3	14	TGTGCCTCCCAGTGGGCAGGGAGCACAGATACGCAGTATTTT	CASQWAGSTDTQYF
TRBV2	many	NA	TRBJ2-3	15	TGTGCCAGCAGTGCCTTAGGGGACAACACAGATACGCAGTATTTT	CASSALGDNTDTQYF
TRBV12-3/TRBV12-4	many	TRBD1	TRBJ2-7	11	TGTGCCAGCGACAGGGGAGGCGAGCAGTACTTC	CASDRGGEQYF
TRBV6-2/TRBV6-3	many	NA	TRBJ2-2	17	TGTGCCAGCATGCCCGGCTGGGGTCACGCGAACACCGGGGAGCTGTTTTTT	CASMPGWGHANTGELFF
TRBV29-1	many	NA	TRBJ1-4	13	TGCAGCGTTTGCGCCCCAACTAATGAAAAACTGTTTTTT	CSVCAPTNEKLFF
TRBV4-3	many	TRBD1	TRBJ1-1	14	TGCGCCAGCAGCCACGGACAGGGGAACACTGAAGCTTTCTTT	CASSHGQGNTEAFF
TRBV20-1	many	TRBD2	TRBJ2-3	13	TGCAGTGCGGAAGCGGGGAACACAGATACGCAGTATTTT	CSAEAGNTDTQYF
TRBV2	many	TRBD1	TRBJ1-2	14	TGTGCCATTACCAACAGGGGGGAGAACTATGGCTACACCTTC	CAITNRGENYGYTF
TRBV29-1	many	TRBD2	TRBJ2-7	13	TGCAGCGTTGTGGAGACTAGCGTCTACGAGCAGTACTTC	CSVVETSVYEQYF
TRBV28	many	NA	TRBJ2-5	15	TGTGCCAGCAGCCTTCCGACCGACTTTGGGGAGACCCAGTACTTC	CASSLPTDFGETQYF
TRBV28	many	TRBD1	TRBJ2-2	16	TGTGCCAGCAGTTTAGAGGGCAGGGGGCCTACCGGGGAGCTGTTTTTT	CASSLEGRGPTGELFF
TRBV5-1	many	NA	TRBJ2-4	16	TGCGCCAGCAGCTTGGCCGGGGAGCCAAGATGGAACATTCAGTACTTC	CASSLAGEPRWNIQYF
TRBV18	many	NA	TRBJ1-1	13	TGTGCCAGCTCACATAGGGACCTCAGTCAAGCTTTCTTT	CASSHRDLSQAFF